Listed here are 19 T cell receptor beta chains from one sample, sequenced in a study of persistence of HIV-infected CD4 T cells. This was the immunoSEQ version 4 assay in survey mode. Clones were sequenced by immunoSEQ multiplex PCR, and TCRdb holds only the in-frame ones, with some missing. The table includes about 46,000 clones, 90% detected once. These receptors' antigens are unknown. Anti-CD3/anti-CD28 beads served as a nonspecific positive control stimulus. Sorting of responding CD4+ T cells relied on upregulated CD40 ligand together with CD69. This sample comprised CD4+ T cells sorted from PBMCs after roughly 19-hour stimulation, obtained from a patient who received antiretroviral therapy. The receptors stem from an adult woman with HIV who was CMV-seropositive.

V and J are TRBV5-4 and TRBJ2-5; perhaps TRBD1 as D (5 bases). Germline loops: CDR1 SGHNT, CDR2 YYREEE (reference sequence). V was cut by 2 bases and J by 5 bases, with 13 bases left in between. The CDR3 spans 14 residues. CDR3 DNA sequence: TGTGCCAGCAGCTTTAGGTCAGGGCAGGAGACCCAGTACTTC. It encodes CASSFRSGQETQYF. Full variable domain (remainder filled in from reference TRBV5-4 and TRBJ2-5): ETGVTQSPTHLIKTRGQQVTLRCSSQSGHNTVSWYQQALGQGPQFIFQYYREEENGRGNFPPRFSGLQFPNYSSELNVNALELDDSALYLCASSFRSGQETQYFGPGTRLLVL.

The chain couples TRBV2 to TRBJ2-2; a possible D gene is TRBD1 (6 bases). CDR1 is SNHLY and CDR2 is FYNNEI in the germline V gene. This CDR3 region has 15 residues. Trimming pared 2 bases from V and 3 bases from J, leaving 10 bases between. CDR3 bases: TGTGCCAGCAGTGAACTCCAGGGGTACACCGGGGAGCTGTTTTTT. Protein: CASSELQGYTGELFF. Full variable domain (remainder filled in from reference TRBV2 and TRBJ2-2): EPEVTQTPSHQVTQMGQEVILRCVPISNHLYFYWYRQILGQKVEFLVSFYNNEISEKSEIFDDQFSVERPDGSNFTLKIRSTKLEDSAMYFCASSELQGYTGELFFGEGSRLTVL.

This rearrangement joins TRBV7-2 to TRBJ1-2; D ambiguous. V lost 4 bases, J lost 5 bases, and 11 bases lay in between. The CDR3 has 13 residues. Germline-derived CDR1 and CDR2 are SGHTA and FQGNSA. In DNA, the CDR3 is TGTGCCAGCAGCTCGGGAGGGAGGTATGGCTACACCTTC. It yields the protein CASSSGGRYGYTF.

This clone was seen only once. The rearrangement links TRBV6-1 to TRBJ1-3, with D tentatively TRBD1 (6 bases). Germline V gene sequence: CDR1 MNHNS, CDR2 SASEGT. There are 18 residues in the CDR3. Trimming pared 4 bases from V and 0 bases from J, leaving 19 bases between. The DNA for the CDR3 is TGTGCCAGCAGTGGGACAGCGGGTTACTTACTCTCTGGAAACACCATATATTTT. Protein sequence: CASSGTAGYLLSGNTIYF.

The chain couples TRBV27 to TRBJ2-7; 10 bases agree with TRBD1. Losses at the gene ends were 5 bases for V and 6 bases for J; bases not matched to a gene: 13. Germline lookup yields CDR1 MNHEY and CDR2 SMNVEV (reference sequence). The CDR3 is made up of 16 amino acids. CDR3: CASSLGIRDRGVEQYF. DNA of the CDR3: TGTGCCAGCAGTCTAGGGATCCGGGACAGGGGCGTCGAGCAGTACTTC.

The sample holds a few counts of this clone. The chain combines TRBV5-5 with TRBJ2-3, with D unclear. CDR3 length: 16 amino acids. Trimming pared 4 bases from V and 3 bases from J, leaving 18 bases between. Germline CDR1 reads SGHKS; CDR2 reads YYEKEE (reference sequence). CDR3 loop: CASSPILSQGTDTQYF. The CDR3 DNA follows: TGTGCCAGCAGCCCTATCCTCTCACAAGGGACAGATACGCAGTATTTT.

The CDR3, as DNA: TGTGCCAGCAGTAGAGGGGGAATCCGTGGCTACACCTTC. It translates to CASSRGGIRGYTF. The genes are TRBV7-9 and TRBJ1-2, with a tentative D call TRBD1 (6 bases). CDR1 is SEHNR, CDR2 FQNEAQ, per germline (reference sequence). This CDR3 is 13 amino acids long. V was trimmed by 6 bases and J by 7 bases, leaving 15 bases between them.

CDR3 protein: CASSPGTSGRYEQYF. CDR3 DNA: TGTGCCAGCTCACCCGGGACTAGCGGGAGATACGAGCAGTACTTC. The chain couples TRBV18 to TRBJ2-7; 14 bases match TRBD2. Trimming removed 3 bases from V and 4 bases from J; junction bases left unmatched: 2. The CDR3 contains 15 residues. Germline V CDR1 and CDR2: KGHSH, LQKENI.

The chain uses TRBV2 and TRBJ2-6, with TRBD1 matching over 7 bases. J lost 2 bases, V lost 5 bases, and 12 bases had no gene match. The CDR3 contains 18 residues. From germline, CDR1 is SNHLY and CDR2 FYNNEI. In DNA, the CDR3 is TGTGCCAGCAGTTTAATAGTCTCAGGGGGAACTGGGGCCAACGTCCTGACTTTC. Protein sequence: CASSLIVSGGTGANVLTF.

The chain employs TRBV7-2 and TRBJ1-2; D unresolved. CDR1 is SGHTA and CDR2 is FQGNSA in the germline V gene. The CDR3 totals 13 residues. Trimming pared 5 bases from V and 4 bases from J, leaving 11 bases between. The CDR3 DNA follows: TGTGCCAGCAGCAAGGATGCTTCCTATGGCTACACCTTC. It specifies CASSKDASYGYTF. Drawing the rest from reference TRBV7-2 and TRBJ1-2, the complete variable domain is GAGVSQSPSNKVTEKGKDVELRCDPISGHTALYWYRQSLGQGLEFLIYFQGNSAPDKSGLPSDRFSAERTGGSVSTLTIQRTQQEDSAVYLCASSKDASYGYTFGSGTRLTVV.

The J gene is TRBJ1-1, the V gene TRBV18; D ambiguous. V gave up 0 bases and J gave up 4 bases, with 12 bases separating them. CDR1 and CDR2 (germline): KGHSH, LQKENI. CDR3 length: 15 amino acids. CDR3 in amino acids: CASSPPWNQATEAFF. CDR3 sequence (DNA): TGTGCCAGCTCACCACCTTGGAATCAGGCCACTGAAGCTTTCTTT.

The chain is built from TRBV28 and TRBJ1-2, with unresolved D. V gave up 10 bases and J gave up 2 bases, with 8 bases separating them. CDR1 and CDR2 (germline): MDHEN, SYDVKM. This CDR3 is 11 amino acids long. The CDR3 sequence: CATRLNYGYTF. DNA for the CDR3: TGTGCCACGCGACTAAACTATGGCTACACCTTC.

This clone showed up just once. This chain uses TRBV7-2 with TRBJ1-2; D ambiguous. Trimming removed 3 bases from V and 6 bases from J, with 11 bases in between. The CDR3 extends over 13 amino acids. Per germline, CDR1 SGHTA and CDR2 FQGNSA. The DNA of the CDR3 is TGTGCCAGCAGCTTCGGGGTTAGTGATGGCTACACCTTC. Encoded protein: CASSFGVSDGYTF.

The genes are TRBV10-3 and TRBJ2-7; 11 positions agree with TRBD2. V was clipped by 6 bases and J by 3 bases; unmatched bases: 4. Per the germline V gene, CDR1 is ENHRY and CDR2 is SYGVKD. The length of the CDR3 is 14 residues. The CDR3 reads CAIRSGTSGYEQYF. Written as DNA, the CDR3 is TGTGCCATCAGGTCCGGGACTAGCGGCTACGAGCAGTACTTC.

The J gene is TRBJ1-2, the V gene TRBV4-3; the match to TRBD1 covers 7 bases. The CDR3 length is 17 residues. Germline V lookup: CDR1 LGHNA, CDR2 YSLEER. The V segment lost 1 base and the J segment 7 bases; nucleotides outside the gene matches: 15. In DNA form, the CDR3 reads TGCGCCAGCAGCCAAGGGGAGACAGGGATGAATAGTGCTGGCTACACCTTC. Its translation: CASSQGETGMNSAGYTF.

This clone was seen only once. The V call is TRBV7-9, the J call TRBJ2-1, with TRBD2 identical over 11 bases. CDR1 and CDR2 (germline): SEHNR, FQNEAQ (reference sequence). CDR3 length equals 18 residues. The J segment lost 5 bases and the V segment lost 5 bases, leaving 14 bases of the junction unmatched. CDR3 nucleotides: TGTGCCAGCAGCCCCCCGGTAGCGGGGGGGCTGAACGACAATGAGCAGTTCTTC. This translates into CASSPPVAGGLNDNEQFF.

The chain is built from TRBV7-2 and TRBJ2-3; possible D gene TRBD2, 5 bases. The ends were cut back, 4 bases at V and 2 bases at J, with 10 bases in the middle. This CDR3 spans 14 amino acids. Germline assignment: CDR1 SGHTA and CDR2 FQGNSA. CDR3 coding DNA: TGTGCCAGCAGCTCCGGGGAGATCACAGATACGCAGTATTTT. Encoded protein: CASSSGEITDTQYF.

This clone has more than one count but fewer than ten. This chain links TRBV6-2 or TRBV6-3 with TRBJ1-2; D might be TRBD1 (5 bases). Germline-derived CDR1 and CDR2 are MNHEY and SVGEGT. V shed 5 bases and J shed 8 bases, with 12 bases lying between them. CDR3 length: 12 residues. The CDR3 loop reads CASSSLGGGYTF. In DNA, the CDR3 is TGTGCCAGCAGTAGTCTCGGGGGAGGCTACACCTTC.

This clone occurred a few times. The DNA of the CDR3 is TGTGCCAGCAGTTACGGGGAAGGGGGGGAGCTGTTTTTT. This codes for CASSYGEGGELFF. This chain joins TRBV6-5 and TRBJ2-2, with D unclear. Trimming took 2 bases from V and 8 from J, leaving 9 bases between them. The CDR3 runs 13 residues. Germline CDR1 reads MNHEY; CDR2 reads SVGAGI.